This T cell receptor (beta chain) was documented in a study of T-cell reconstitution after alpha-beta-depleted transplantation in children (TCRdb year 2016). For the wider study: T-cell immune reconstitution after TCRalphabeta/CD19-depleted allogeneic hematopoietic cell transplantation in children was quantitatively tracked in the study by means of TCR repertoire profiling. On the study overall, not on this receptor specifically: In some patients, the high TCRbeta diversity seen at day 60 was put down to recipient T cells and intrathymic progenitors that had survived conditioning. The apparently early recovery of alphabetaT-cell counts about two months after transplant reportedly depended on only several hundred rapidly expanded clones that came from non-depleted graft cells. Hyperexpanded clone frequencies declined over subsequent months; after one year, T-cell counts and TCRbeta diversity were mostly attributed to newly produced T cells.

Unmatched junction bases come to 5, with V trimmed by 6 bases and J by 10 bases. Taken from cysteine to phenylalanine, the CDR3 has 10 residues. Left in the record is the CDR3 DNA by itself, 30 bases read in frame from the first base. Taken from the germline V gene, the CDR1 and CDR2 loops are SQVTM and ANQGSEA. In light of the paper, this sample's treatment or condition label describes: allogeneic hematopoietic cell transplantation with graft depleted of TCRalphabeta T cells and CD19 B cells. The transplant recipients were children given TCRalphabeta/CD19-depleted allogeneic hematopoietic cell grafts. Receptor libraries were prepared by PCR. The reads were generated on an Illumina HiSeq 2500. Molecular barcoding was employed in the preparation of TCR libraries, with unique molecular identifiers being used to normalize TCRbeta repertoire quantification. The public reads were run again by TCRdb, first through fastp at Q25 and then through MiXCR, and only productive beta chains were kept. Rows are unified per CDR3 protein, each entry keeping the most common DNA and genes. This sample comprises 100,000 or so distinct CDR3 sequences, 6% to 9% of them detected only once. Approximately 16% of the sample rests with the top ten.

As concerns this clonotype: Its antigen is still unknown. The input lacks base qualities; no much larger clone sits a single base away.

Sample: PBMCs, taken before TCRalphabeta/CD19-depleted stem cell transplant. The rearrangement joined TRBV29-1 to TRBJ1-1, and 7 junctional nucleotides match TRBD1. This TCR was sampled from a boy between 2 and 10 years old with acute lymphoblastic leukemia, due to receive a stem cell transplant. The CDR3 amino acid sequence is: CSVVQGRAFF. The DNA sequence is TGCAGCGTAGTACAGGGGAGAGCTTTCTTT.